This entry describes one T cell receptor (beta chain). Antigen: not known. This CDR3 is missing its conserved last phenylalanine or tryptophan, likely due to a read error. This sample stems from a study of cytomegalovirus exposure and HLA in healthy donors. Across the study: Out of 170 million or so T cells, an earlier analysis found some 120 million unique TCR beta sequences in total. Study results and limitations: TCR beta sequences numbering under 20,000 were associated with HLA alleles at 0.05 false discovery rate in a later analysis.

There are 13 residues in the CDR3. V lost 7 bases to trimming and J lost 1 base, with 13 bases between them. Germline CDR1 is SQVTM and CDR2 is ANQGSEA. PCR primers comprised 60 Vbeta and 13 Jbeta primers. The repertoire was sequenced with immunoSEQ multiplex PCR; TCRdb's copy has only in-frame clones and lacks some. The profile shows tens of thousands of clones, roughly 90% of them singletons. This clonotype was obtained from a young man in good health and CMV-seropositive. This rearrangement joins TRBV29-1 to TRBJ1-1, with D perhaps matching TRBD1 (5 bases). Sequencing was done on a sample of PBMCs. This CDR3 reads CSAGEGTNTEAFY. CDR3 DNA sequence: TGCAGCGCTGGGGAGGGGACGAACACTGAAGCTTTCTAT.